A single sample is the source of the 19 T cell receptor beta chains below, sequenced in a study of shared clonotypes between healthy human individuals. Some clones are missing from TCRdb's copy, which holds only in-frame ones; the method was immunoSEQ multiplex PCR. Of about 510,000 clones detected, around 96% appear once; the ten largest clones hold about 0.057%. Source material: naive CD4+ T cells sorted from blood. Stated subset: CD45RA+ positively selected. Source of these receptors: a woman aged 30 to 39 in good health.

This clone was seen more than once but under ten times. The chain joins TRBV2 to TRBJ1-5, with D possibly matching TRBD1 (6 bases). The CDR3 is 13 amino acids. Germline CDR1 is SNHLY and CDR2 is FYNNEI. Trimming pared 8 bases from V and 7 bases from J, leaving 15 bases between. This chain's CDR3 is CASQQGSLQPQHF. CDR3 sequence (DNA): TGTGCCAGCCAACAGGGATCCCTCCAGCCCCAGCATTTT.

The CDR3 here is CASSLMGQGAGETQYF. CDR3 DNA: TGTGCCAGCAGCTTAATGGGACAGGGGGCCGGAGAGACCCAGTACTTC. The chain employs TRBV7-3 and TRBJ2-5; 12 nucleotides match TRBD1. The CDR3 length is 16 residues. The germline V gene has CDR1 SGHTA and CDR2 FQGTGA. Trimming took 1 base from V and 4 from J; bases not matched to a gene: 4. The full variable domain, its missing parts supplied by reference TRBV7-3 and TRBJ2-5, is GAGVSQTPSNKVTEKGKYVELRCDPISGHTALYWYRQSLGQGPEFLIYFQGTGAADDSGLPNDRFFAVRPEGSVSTLKIQRTERGDSAVYLCASSLMGQGAGETQYFGPGTRLLVL.

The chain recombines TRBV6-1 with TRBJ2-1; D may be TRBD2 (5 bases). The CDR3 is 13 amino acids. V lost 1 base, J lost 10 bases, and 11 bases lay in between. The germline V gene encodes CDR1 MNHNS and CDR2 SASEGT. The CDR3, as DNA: TGTGCCAGCAGTGAAGAGCGGTTTAGCGAGCAGTTCTTC. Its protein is CASSEERFSEQFF.

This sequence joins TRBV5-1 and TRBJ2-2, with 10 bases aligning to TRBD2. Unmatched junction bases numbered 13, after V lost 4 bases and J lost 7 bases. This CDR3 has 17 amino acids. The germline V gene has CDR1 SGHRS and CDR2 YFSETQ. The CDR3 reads CASSPPASGSGGGELFF. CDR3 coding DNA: TGCGCCAGCAGCCCGCCGGCTAGCGGGAGCGGGGGCGGGGAGCTGTTTTTT.

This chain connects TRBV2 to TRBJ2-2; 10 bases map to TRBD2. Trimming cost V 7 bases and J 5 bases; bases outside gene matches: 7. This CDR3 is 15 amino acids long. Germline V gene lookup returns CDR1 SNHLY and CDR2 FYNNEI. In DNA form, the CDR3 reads TGTGCCAGCATCGGTGCTAGCGGGAGAACCGGGGAGCTGTTTTTT. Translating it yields CASIGASGRTGELFF. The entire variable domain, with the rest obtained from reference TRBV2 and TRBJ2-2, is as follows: EPEVTQTPSHQVTQMGQEVILRCVPISNHLYFYWYRQILGQKVEFLVSFYNNEISEKSEIFDDQFSVERPDGSNFTLKIRSTKLEDSAMYFCASIGASGRTGELFFGEGSRLTVL.

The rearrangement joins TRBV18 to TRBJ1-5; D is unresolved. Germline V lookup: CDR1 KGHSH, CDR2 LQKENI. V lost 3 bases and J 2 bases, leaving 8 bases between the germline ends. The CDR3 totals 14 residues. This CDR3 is CASSPFGGNQPQHF. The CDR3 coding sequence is TGTGCCAGCTCACCTTTTGGAGGCAATCAGCCCCAGCATTTT.

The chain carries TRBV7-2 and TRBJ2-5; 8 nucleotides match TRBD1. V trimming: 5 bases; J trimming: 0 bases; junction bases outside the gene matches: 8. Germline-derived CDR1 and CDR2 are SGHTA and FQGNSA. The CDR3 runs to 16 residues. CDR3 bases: TGTGCCAGCAGCCCTCGGACAGGGCCCCACCAAGAGACCCAGTACTTC. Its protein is CASSPRTGPHQETQYF.

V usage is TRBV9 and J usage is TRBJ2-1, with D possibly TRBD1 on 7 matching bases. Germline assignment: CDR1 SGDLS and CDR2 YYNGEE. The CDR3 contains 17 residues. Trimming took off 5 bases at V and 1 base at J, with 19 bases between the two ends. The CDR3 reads CASSEGGTVTSYNEQFF. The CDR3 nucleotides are TGTGCCAGCAGTGAAGGGGGGACAGTCACTTCCTACAATGAGCAGTTCTTC.

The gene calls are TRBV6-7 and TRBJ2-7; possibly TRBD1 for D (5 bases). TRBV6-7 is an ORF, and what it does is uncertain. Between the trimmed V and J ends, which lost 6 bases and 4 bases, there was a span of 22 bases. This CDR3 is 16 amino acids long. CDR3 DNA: TGTGCCAGCAGCCCGGCTGTCGCAGGGTGGTTTTACGAGCAGTACTTC. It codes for CASSPAVAGWFYEQYF.

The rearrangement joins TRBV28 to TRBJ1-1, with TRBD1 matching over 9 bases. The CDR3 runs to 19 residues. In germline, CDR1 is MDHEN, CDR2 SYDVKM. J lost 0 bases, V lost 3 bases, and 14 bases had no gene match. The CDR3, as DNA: TGTGCCAGCAGTTTTCGCCTTTCGGACAGGGGAATCATGAACACTGAAGCTTTCTTT. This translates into CASSFRLSDRGIMNTEAFF.

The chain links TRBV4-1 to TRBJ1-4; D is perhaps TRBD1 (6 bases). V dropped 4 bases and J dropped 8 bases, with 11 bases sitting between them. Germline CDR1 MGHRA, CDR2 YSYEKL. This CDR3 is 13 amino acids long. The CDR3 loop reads CASSLTGPEKLFF. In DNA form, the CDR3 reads TGCGCCAGCAGCCTAACAGGGCCCGAAAAACTGTTTTTT.

Here the CDR3 DNA reads TGCAGCGTTCGATTAGGGGGGGTTCGTTACGAGCAGTACTTC. Protein: CSVRLGGVRYEQYF. This chain links TRBV29-1 with TRBJ2-7; tentatively, D is TRBD2 (7 bases). The CDR3 is 14 amino acids. Between the trimmed V and J ends, which lost 5 bases and 4 bases, there was a span of 18 bases. CDR1 SQVTM and CDR2 ANQGSEA come from the germline V gene.

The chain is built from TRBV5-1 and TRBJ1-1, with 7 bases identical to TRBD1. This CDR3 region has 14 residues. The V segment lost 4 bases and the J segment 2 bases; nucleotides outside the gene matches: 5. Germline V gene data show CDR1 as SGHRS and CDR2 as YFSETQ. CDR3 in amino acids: CASSPRDSNTEAFF. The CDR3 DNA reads TGCGCCAGCAGCCCCCGGGACAGCAACACTGAAGCTTTCTTT.

Here the CDR3 reads CASSFGQGGNEQFF. As DNA, the CDR3 is TGTGCCAGTAGTTTCGGACAGGGCGGCAATGAGCAGTTCTTC. V usage is TRBV19 and J usage is TRBJ2-1; the match to TRBD1 covers 8 bases. Per germline, CDR1 LNHDA and CDR2 SQIVND (reference sequence). The CDR3 covers 14 residues. Trimming took 5 bases from V and 6 from J; bases not matched to a gene: 6. The variable domain in full, completed from reference TRBV19 and TRBJ2-1, reads DGGITQSPKYLFRKEGQNVTLSCEQNLNHDAMYWYRQDPGQGLRLIYYSQIVNDFQKGDIAEGYSVSREKKESFPLTVTSAQKNPTAFYLCASSFGQGGNEQFFGPGTRLTVL.

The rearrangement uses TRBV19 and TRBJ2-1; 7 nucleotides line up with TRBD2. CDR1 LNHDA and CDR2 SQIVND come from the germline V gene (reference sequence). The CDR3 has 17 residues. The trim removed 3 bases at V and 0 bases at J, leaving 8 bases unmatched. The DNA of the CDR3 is TGTGCCAGTAGTATGGCTAGCGGATATAGCTCCTACAATGAGCAGTTCTTC. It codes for CASSMASGYSSYNEQFF. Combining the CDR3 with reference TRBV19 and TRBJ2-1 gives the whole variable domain DGGITQSPKYLFRKEGQNVTLSCEQNLNHDAMYWYRQDPGQGLRLIYYSQIVNDFQKGDIAEGYSVSREKKESFPLTVTSAQKNPTAFYLCASSMASGYSSYNEQFFGPGTRLTVL.

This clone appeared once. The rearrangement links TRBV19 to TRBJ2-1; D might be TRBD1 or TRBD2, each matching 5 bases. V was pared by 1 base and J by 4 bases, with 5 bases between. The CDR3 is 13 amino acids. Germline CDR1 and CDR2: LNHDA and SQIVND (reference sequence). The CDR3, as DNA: TGTGCCAGTAGTATAGGGGGGTACAATGAGCAGTTCTTC. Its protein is CASSIGGYNEQFF.

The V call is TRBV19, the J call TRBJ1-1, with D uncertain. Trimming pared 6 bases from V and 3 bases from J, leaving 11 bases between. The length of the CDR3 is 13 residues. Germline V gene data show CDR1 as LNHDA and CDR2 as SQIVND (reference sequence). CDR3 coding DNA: TGTGCCAGTAGCCCGATACACCACACTGAAGCTTTCTTT. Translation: CASSPIHHTEAFF.

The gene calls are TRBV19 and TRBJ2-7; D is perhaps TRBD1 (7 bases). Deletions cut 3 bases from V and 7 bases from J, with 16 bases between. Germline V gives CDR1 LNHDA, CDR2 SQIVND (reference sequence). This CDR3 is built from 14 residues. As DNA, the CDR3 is TGTGCCAGTAGTATTGCTAGCGTGACAGGGGAGCAGTACTTC. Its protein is CASSIASVTGEQYF. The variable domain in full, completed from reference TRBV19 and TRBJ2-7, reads DGGITQSPKYLFRKEGQNVTLSCEQNLNHDAMYWYRQDPGQGLRLIYYSQIVNDFQKGDIAEGYSVSREKKESFPLTVTSAQKNPTAFYLCASSIASVTGEQYFGPGTRLTVT.

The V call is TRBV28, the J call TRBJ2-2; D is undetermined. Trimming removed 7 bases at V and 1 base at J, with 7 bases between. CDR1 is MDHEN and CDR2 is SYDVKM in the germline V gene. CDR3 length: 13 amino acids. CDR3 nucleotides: TGTGCCAGCATAGACCAGAACACCGGGGAGCTGTTTTTT. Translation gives CASIDQNTGELFF.